This T cell receptor (beta chain) was profiled in a study of vaccination effects on CD4 cells after COVID-19 (dated by TCRdb to between 2021 and 2024). The study in broad terms: Participants received two doses of either the BNT162b2 or the mRNA-1273 mRNA SARS-CoV-2 vaccine. Cultures from other donors in the study were sequenced with the Oncomine TCR Beta short-read assay on an Illumina iSeq 100. In both COVID-19 convalescent patients and infection-naive vaccine recipients, the study compared SARS-CoV-2 spike-specific CD4+ TCR repertoires from before mRNA vaccination with those from after it. Altogether, approximately 10 COVID-19 convalescent patients and a few SARS-CoV-2-naive healthy vaccine recipients made up the full study. The full study reports these points: In healthy vaccine recipients, vaccine-induced clones were almost all SARS-CoV-2 mono-reactive, with only 1 of 255 being cross-reactive with common cold coronaviruses. The study was limited by a small number of convalescent patients, and early post-infection timepoints were lacking. Clones induced by infection and clones induced by vaccination both contracted markedly at late timepoints after vaccination, which fits with T cell responses waning over time.

The ViraFEST assay stimulated PBMC with viral peptide pools and then used TCR sequencing to identify antigen-specific CD4+ T cell clonotypes by expansion. After about 10 days of culture, CD4+ T cells were isolated with the EasySep CD4+ T cell isolation kit. Healthy vaccine recipients had no prior SARS-CoV-2 infection, confirmed by negative nucleocapsid antibodies before and after vaccination. Some 2 million PBMC per well were cultured with approximately 10 ug/ml peptides in IMDM containing roughly 5% human AB serum, about 10 IU/ml IL-2 and gentamicin. Half of the culture medium was replaced with fresh IL-2-containing medium on days 3 and 7. Unless noted otherwise, every peptide stimulation condition was cultured in triplicate wells. Using Ficoll-Paque Plus gradient centrifugation, PBMC were separated from whole blood and then either used fresh or cryopreserved at -140C. The overlapping peptide pools covered the spike proteins of SARS-CoV-2 and of the common cold coronaviruses HCoV-NL63, HCoV-OC43 and HCoV-229E. The QIAamp micro DNA kit was used to extract genomic DNA from the cultured CD4+ T cells.

The library came from the immunoSEQ multiplex PCR assay. TCR beta CDR3 sequencing was performed on DNA from the cultured, isolated CD4+ T cells. For the original study's pipeline: The analysis removed non-productive TCR sequences, trimmed reads to the CDR3 region, and retained only CDR3s that were 7 or more amino acids long. The MANAFEST web app was used to pick out antigen-specific clonotypes by comparing their expansion in peptide wells with that in reference cultures. Positive clones required FDR<0.05 expansion versus reference and all other wells, odds ratio above 5, and frequency above 0.1% in two replicate wells. A clonotype was called cross-reactive if it was significantly expanded both in SARS-CoV-2 spike wells and in at least one common cold coronavirus spike condition. Levenshtein distance calculated with the stringdist R package was used to assess CDR3 similarity, and unrooted trees were constructed with ape in R 3.6.1. The source is immuneACCESS, and TCRdb retained only in-frame sequences with V and J called. Part of the clones is not carried over; for the studies checked, unresolved V genes explain less than half of this, and the remainder is unexplained. V and J calls and clone size are given by that table; D and trimming were obtained from the DNA. Counted in this sample were approximately 54,000 clones; roughly 80% of them appeared once. In total, the top ten clones hold 2% to 3% of the sample.

Details on this clone: Its antigen is unknown. Base qualities are not recorded, but no much larger clone differs from it by a single base.

CDR1 LNHDA and CDR2 SQIVND are derived from the germline V gene (reference sequence). V lost 3 bases and J lost 7 bases; the stretch between them is 15 bases long. The CDR3, cysteine through phenylalanine, is 14 amino acids long. The only DNA kept is the CDR3, 42 bases in frame from the first base. The sample was CD4+ T cells from PBMCs cultured with HCoV-229E spike peptides, taken before COVID-19 vaccination. In light of the paper, this sample's cell subset or site label describes: HCoV-229E spike overlapping peptide pool stimulation. The receptor's source is a human donor who received a COVID-19 vaccine. The rearrangement joined TRBV19 to TRBJ2-5, with the D gene not confidently named. At the DNA level, the sequence is TGTGCCAGTAGTATTGGGCCGGTGGAAGGGACCCAGTACTTC. Its protein is CASSIGPVEGTQYF. The variable domain in full, with residues beyond the CDR3 obtained from the reference TRBV19 and TRBJ2-5 genes, is DGGITQSPKYLFRKEGQNVTLSCEQNLNHDAMYWYRQDPGQGLRLIYYSQIVNDFQKGDIAEGYSVSREKKESFPLTVTSAQKNPTAFYLCASSIGPVEGTQYFGPGTRLLVL.